Shown below are 17 T cell receptor beta chains from a single sample sequenced in a study of cytomegalovirus exposure and HLA in healthy donors. The PCR had 60 Vbeta and 13 Jbeta primers. The assay was immunoSEQ multiplex PCR, and TCRdb's table has in-frame clones only and misses some. The sample lists 150,000 to 200,000 clones; around 90% were seen once. Material for sequencing was PBMCs. All receptors derive from a woman younger than 30 in good health and CMV-seronegative.

This chain connects TRBV5-1 to TRBJ2-7; 9 nucleotides align to TRBD1. V lost 4 bases to trimming and J lost 3 bases; unmatched junction nucleotides: 5. CDR1 and CDR2 (germline): SGHRS, YFSETQ. This CDR3 has 14 residues. CDR3 loop: CASSLRTGVYEQYF. CDR3 in DNA: TGCGCCAGCAGCCTCCGGACAGGGGTCTACGAGCAGTACTTC.

The chain couples TRBV19 to TRBJ1-4; D is possibly TRBD1 (6 bases). Between the trimmed V and J ends, which lost 0 bases and 6 bases, there was a span of 8 bases. Per the germline V gene, CDR1 is LNHDA and CDR2 is SQIVND (reference sequence). This CDR3 has 14 amino acids. The CDR3 reads CASSIEGGDEKLFF. CDR3 nucleotide sequence: TGTGCCAGTAGTATAGAAGGGGGGGATGAAAAACTGTTTTTT.

The J gene is TRBJ1-1, the V gene TRBV27; TRBD1 aligns across 9 bases. Germline values: CDR1 MNHEY, CDR2 SMNVEV (reference sequence). J was trimmed by 10 bases and V by 4 bases; bases with no gene match: 7. CDR3 length: 13 amino acids. Here the CDR3 reads CASSWATGGGAFF. CDR3 nucleotides: TGTGCCAGCAGTTGGGCAACAGGGGGCGGAGCTTTCTTT.

The chain uses TRBV4-1 and TRBJ2-5, with 7 bases fitting TRBD1. The junction had 12 bases not matched to a gene; V was cut back by 3 bases and J by 5 bases. CDR3 length: 16 amino acids. Looked up from germline, CDR1 is MGHRA and CDR2 is YSYEKL. CDR3 loop: CASSQALDRNGETQYF. The CDR3 bases are TGCGCCAGCAGCCAGGCCTTGGACAGGAACGGCGAGACCCAGTACTTC.

The chain has TRBV7-2 and TRBJ2-7; maybe TRBD1 (5 bases). The V gene's germline CDR1 is SGHTA and CDR2 FQGNSA. Trimming stripped 1 base from V and 3 bases from J, with 13 bases between. The CDR3 totals 15 residues. For the CDR3, the DNA is TGTGCCAGCAGCTTAGAAGGGGCACGCGGCTACGAGCAGTACTTC. This translates into CASSLEGARGYEQYF.

The rearrangement links TRBV10-2 to TRBJ1-4; a possible D gene is TRBD1 (6 bases). The V and J ends lost 0 bases and 4 bases respectively, with 12 bases between them. Per the germline V gene, CDR1 is WSHSY and CDR2 is SAAADI. The CDR3 is 16 amino acids. CDR3 nucleotide sequence: TGCGCCAGCAGTGAGTCGGGCAGGGGTATTAATGAAAAACTGTTTTTT. Protein: CASSESGRGINEKLFF.

V is TRBV10-3 and J is TRBJ2-7; D is unresolved. CDR3 length equals 15 residues. CDR1 is ENHRY and CDR2 is SYGVKD in the germline V gene. Trimming removed 0 bases from V and 3 bases from J, with 12 bases in between. Written as DNA, the CDR3 is TGTGCCATCAGTGAGTCAGGTGGCGGTATCTACGAGCAGTACTTC. Protein product: CAISESGGGIYEQYF.

A few counts support this clone. The chain has TRBV25-1 and TRBJ2-2; D gene ambiguous. Trimming took off 1 base at V and 6 bases at J, with 6 bases between the two ends. CDR1 is MGHDK, CDR2 SYGVNS, per germline. The CDR3 totals 13 residues. The DNA for the CDR3 is TGTGCCAGCAGTGAATCAGTGGCCGGGGAGCTGTTTTTT. Translation: CASSESVAGELFF. Full variable domain (remainder filled in from reference TRBV25-1 and TRBJ2-2): EADIYQTPRYLVIGTGKKITLECSQTMGHDKMYWYQQDPGMELHLIHYSYGVNSTEKGDLSSESTVSRIRTEHFPLTLESARPSHTSQYLCASSESVAGELFFGEGSRLTVL.

The V and J genes are TRBV7-9 and TRBJ2-5, with 9 bases fitting TRBD1. The CDR3 consists of 14 residues. J lost 4 bases, V lost 2 bases, and 2 bases had no gene match. The germline V gene has CDR1 SEHNR and CDR2 FQNEAQ (reference sequence). The CDR3 coding sequence is TGTGCCAGCAGCTTAACAGGGGGCTCAGAGACCCAGTACTTC. Protein sequence: CASSLTGGSETQYF.

This sequence joins TRBV9 and TRBJ1-4; TRBD1 aligns across 8 bases. Trimming took 4 bases from V and 5 from J; bases not matched to a gene: 7. The V gene's germline CDR1 is SGDLS and CDR2 YYNGEE. This CDR3 comprises 15 residues. The CDR3 bases are TGTGCCAGCAGCCTCCGGACAGGGAAAAATGAAAAACTGTTTTTT. Translated: CASSLRTGKNEKLFF.

V and J are TRBV7-9 and TRBJ1-6; D is unresolved. The CDR3 runs to 18 residues. Trimming pared 2 bases from V and 4 bases from J, leaving 18 bases between. Germline CDR1 SEHNR, CDR2 FQNEAQ (reference sequence). The CDR3 nucleotides read TGTGCCAGCAGCTTATCATGGCCCCGGGAATTTTATAATTCACCCCTCCACTTT. Protein product: CASSLSWPREFYNSPLHF.

The rearrangement joins TRBV7-6 to TRBJ2-1; 7 nucleotides agree with TRBD2. Looked up from germline, CDR1 is SGHVS and CDR2 is FNYEAQ. The junction had 12 bases not matched to a gene; V was cut back by 1 base and J by 3 bases. The CDR3 is 18 residues long. This chain's CDR3 is CASSLESLGGSFYNEQFF. The CDR3 nucleotides read TGTGCCAGCAGCTTAGAATCCCTCGGCGGGAGTTTCTACAATGAGCAGTTCTTC. Supplemented by reference TRBV7-6 and TRBJ2-1, the full variable domain reads GAGVSQSPRYKVTKRGQDVALRCDPISGHVSLYWYRQALGQGPEFLTYFNYEAQQDKSGLPNDRFSAERPEGSISTLTIQRTEQRDSAMYRCASSLESLGGSFYNEQFFGPGTRLTVL.

The chain recombines TRBV5-1 with TRBJ2-7; D is ambiguous. The V gene lost 4 bases and the J gene lost 0 bases, with 11 bases spanning the gap. The CDR3 has 14 amino acids. CDR1 SGHRS and CDR2 YFSETQ come from the germline V gene. The CDR3 protein is CASSVLGTSYEQYF. CDR3 in DNA: TGCGCCAGCAGCGTCTTGGGCACCTCCTACGAGCAGTACTTC.

This clone was observed a handful of times. The same CDR3 is also encoded by other DNA sequences in this sample. The DNA for the CDR3 is TGTGCCAGCAGCTTGGACAGGGGGAGCTCCTACAATGAGCAGTTCTTC. As protein: CASSLDRGSSYNEQFF. This chain connects TRBV5-6 to TRBJ2-1, with 8 bases aligning to TRBD1. J gave up 0 bases and V 0 bases, and 2 bases lay outside the gene matches. From germline, CDR1 is SGHDT and CDR2 YYEEEE. The CDR3 contains 16 residues.

This sequence joins TRBV27 and TRBJ2-7; D is undetermined. Germline V CDR1 and CDR2: MNHEY, SMNVEV (reference sequence). Trimming took off 3 bases at V and 0 bases at J, with 6 bases between the two ends. The CDR3 loop spans 13 amino acids. The CDR3 DNA sequence: TGTGCCAGCAGTTTGAGGTACTCCTACGAGCAGTACTTC. As protein: CASSLRYSYEQYF.

The chain has TRBV6-5 and TRBJ2-2; TRBD1 aligns across 9 bases. The CDR3 spans 15 residues. The J segment lost 7 bases and the V segment lost 4 bases, leaving 7 bases of the junction unmatched. Germline CDR1 MNHEY, CDR2 SVGAGI. In nucleotides, the CDR3 is TGTGCCAGCAGTTCCGGGACAGGGAAGCACGGGGAGCTGTTTTTT. Encoded protein: CASSSGTGKHGELFF.

This sequence joins TRBV4-2 and TRBJ2-1, with 9 bases matching TRBD2. The CDR3 loop spans 16 amino acids. The ends lost 1 base at V and 7 bases at J; junction bases unmatched: 8. Looked up from germline, CDR1 is LGHNA and CDR2 is YNFKEQ. CDR3: CASSQGGRAVRNEQFF. CDR3 DNA sequence: TGTGCCAGCAGCCAAGGCGGGAGGGCCGTTAGGAATGAGCAGTTCTTC.